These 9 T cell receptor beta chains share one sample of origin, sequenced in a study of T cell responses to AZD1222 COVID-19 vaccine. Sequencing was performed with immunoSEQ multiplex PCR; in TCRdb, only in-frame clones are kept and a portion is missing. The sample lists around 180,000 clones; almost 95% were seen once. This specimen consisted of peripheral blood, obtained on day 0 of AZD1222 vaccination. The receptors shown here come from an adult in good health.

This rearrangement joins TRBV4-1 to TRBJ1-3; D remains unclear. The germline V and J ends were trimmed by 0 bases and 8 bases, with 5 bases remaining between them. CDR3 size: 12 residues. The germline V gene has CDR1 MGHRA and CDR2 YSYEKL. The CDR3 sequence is CASSQDGDTIYF. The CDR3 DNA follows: TGCGCCAGCAGCCAAGATGGGGACACCATATATTTT.

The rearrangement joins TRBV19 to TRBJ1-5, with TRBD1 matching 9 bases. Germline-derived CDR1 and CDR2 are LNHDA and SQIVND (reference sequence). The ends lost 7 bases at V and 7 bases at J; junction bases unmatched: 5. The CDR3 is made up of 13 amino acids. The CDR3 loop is CASKLDRGQPQHF. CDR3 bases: TGTGCCAGTAAACTGGACAGGGGCCAGCCCCAGCATTTT.

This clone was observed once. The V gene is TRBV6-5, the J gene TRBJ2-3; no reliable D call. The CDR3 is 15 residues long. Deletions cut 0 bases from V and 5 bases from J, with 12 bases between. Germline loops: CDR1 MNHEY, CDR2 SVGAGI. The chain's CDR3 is CASSYSASGRDTQYF. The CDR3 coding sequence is TGTGCCAGCAGTTACTCGGCAAGTGGCAGAGATACGCAGTATTTT.

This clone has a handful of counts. In nucleotides, the CDR3 is TGTGCCAGCAAAGGGTCCAACTCTGGAAACACCATATATTTT. Its translation: CASKGSNSGNTIYF. The chain is built from TRBV2 and TRBJ1-3; D is unclear. V lost 7 bases, J lost 0 bases, and 10 bases lay in between. Per germline, CDR1 SNHLY and CDR2 FYNNEI. The CDR3 runs to 14 residues.

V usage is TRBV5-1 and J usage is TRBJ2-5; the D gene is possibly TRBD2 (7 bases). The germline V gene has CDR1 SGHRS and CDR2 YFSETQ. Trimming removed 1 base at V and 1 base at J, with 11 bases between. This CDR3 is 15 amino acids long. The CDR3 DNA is TGCGCCAGCAGCTTGCGGGGGGCTGCCCAAGAGACCCAGTACTTC. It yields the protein CASSLRGAAQETQYF.

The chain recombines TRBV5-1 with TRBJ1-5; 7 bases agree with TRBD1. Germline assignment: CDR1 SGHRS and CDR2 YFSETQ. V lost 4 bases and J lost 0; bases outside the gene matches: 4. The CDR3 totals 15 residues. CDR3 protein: CASSSTGDSNQPQHF. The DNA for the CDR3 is TGCGCCAGCAGCAGCACAGGGGATAGCAATCAGCCCCAGCATTTT.

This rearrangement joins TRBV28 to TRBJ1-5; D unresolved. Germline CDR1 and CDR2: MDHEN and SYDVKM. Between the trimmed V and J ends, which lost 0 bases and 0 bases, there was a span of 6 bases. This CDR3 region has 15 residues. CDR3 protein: CASSLWASSNQPQHF. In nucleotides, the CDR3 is TGTGCCAGCAGTTTATGGGCGTCTAGCAATCAGCCCCAGCATTTT.

CDR3 DNA sequence: TGTGCCAGTCTAGCCGGGACAGGGTGGAAACCCCTCCACTTT. Translated: CASLAGTGWKPLHF. V is TRBV2 and J is TRBJ1-6; TRBD1 matches at 9 bases. CDR3 length: 14 amino acids. V trimming: 9 bases; J trimming: 12 bases; junction bases outside the gene matches: 12. Germline V CDR1 and CDR2: SNHLY, FYNNEI.

CDR3 amino acids: CAIRAGLATNEKLFF. CDR3 bases: TGTGCCATCAGAGCAGGGCTTGCAACTAATGAAAAACTGTTTTTT. The genes are TRBV10-3 and TRBJ1-4; tentative D call: TRBD1 (5 bases). V shed 6 bases and J shed 0 bases, with 11 bases lying between them. This CDR3 is built from 15 residues. Germline V gives CDR1 ENHRY, CDR2 SYGVKD.